These 24 T cell receptor beta chains came from one sample sequenced in a study of T cells in Graves' hyperthyroidism and ophthalmopathy (dated by TCRdb to between 2018 and 2021). To prepare the library, multiplex PCR was applied. The listed sequencing device is Illumina HiSeq 2000. The TCR beta CDR3 regions were amplified from the RNA transcripts. For the first round of RT-PCR on the TCR CDR3, the HTBI primer set was used together with the Qiagen OneStep RT-PCR kit. TCRdb reanalyzed the raw reads on its own, using fastp at Q25 for trimming and MiXCR for clone calling, and kept in-frame beta chains. Each CDR3 protein gets just one entry, which takes the most common genes and DNA from the rows behind it. This sample comprises about 540,000 distinct CDR3 sequences, more than 45% of them detected only once. The leading ten clones occupy 8% to 8.5% of the sample. The material sequenced was peripheral blood or thyroid tissue (not recorded which). The receptors were sampled from a woman aged 18 to 35 with Graves' hyperthyroidism. Donor details come from another sample of the same person, matched by shared clones.

Only a few counts were recorded for this clonotype. The chain carries TRBV12-3 or TRBV12-4 and TRBJ1-1, with 7 bases lining up with TRBD1. The ends lost 6 bases at V and 7 bases at J; junction bases unmatched: 8. This CDR3 comprises 13 residues. The CDR3 nucleotides are TGTGCCAGCAGACTCGACAGGGCCGTTGAAGCTTTCTTT. Its translation: CASRLDRAVEAFF.

This clonotype has a count of ten or more. The CDR3 nucleotides read TGTGCCAGCAGCTCGGTAGGGAGGGAGACCCAGTACTTC. It codes for CASSSVGRETQYF. The chain recombines TRBV11-3 with TRBJ2-5, with D perhaps TRBD2 (6 bases). The CDR3 contains 13 residues. Trimming pared 4 bases from V and 5 bases from J, leaving 11 bases between. CDR1 is SGHNT and CDR2 is YENEEA in the germline V gene.

Note on this clonotype: An end of the junction does not agree with germline; a read error may underlie this. The chain couples TRBV20-1 to TRBJ2-5; no clear D. Per the germline V gene, CDR1 is DFQATT and CDR2 is SNEGSKA (reference sequence). The CDR3 extends over 12 amino acids. The CDR3 sequence is CSARGEGEAQYF. The CDR3, as DNA: TGCAGTGCTAGGGGCGAAGGAGAGGCCCAGTACTTC.

This clonotype was detected ten times or more. The V call is TRBV7-2, the J call TRBJ1-1, with D possibly TRBD1 on 5 matching bases. This CDR3 has 14 residues. Germline lookup yields CDR1 SGHTA and CDR2 FQGNSA. Trimming stripped 3 bases from V and 4 bases from J, with 12 bases between. DNA of the CDR3: TGTGCCAGCAGCTTGGTGAGGGGACTCACTGAAGCTTTCTTT. As protein: CASSLVRGLTEAFF.

V and J are TRBV25-1 and TRBJ2-7; 12 bases fit TRBD2. The CDR3 has 14 residues. Trimming removed 8 bases from V and 2 bases from J; junction bases left unmatched: 4. Looked up from germline, CDR1 is MGHDK and CDR2 is SYGVNS. CDR3 protein: CASLSSGRAYEQYF. CDR3 nucleotides: TGTGCCAGCCTCTCTAGCGGGAGGGCCTACGAGCAGTACTTC.

Many counts were recorded for this clonotype. V and J are TRBV20-1 and TRBJ2-5, with 7 bases fitting TRBD2. Germline assignment: CDR1 DFQATT and CDR2 SNEGSKA (reference sequence). Trimming removed 5 bases from V and 5 bases from J; junction bases left unmatched: 8. There are 13 residues in the CDR3. In DNA, the CDR3 is TGCAGTGCTCTCCCAGCGGGAACGGAGACCCAGTACTTC. Translation: CSALPAGTETQYF.

Worth noting for this clonotype: One end of the junction does not line up with germline, which may come from a read error. The V gene is TRBV15, the J gene TRBJ1-1, with D possibly TRBD1 on 5 matching bases. The germline V gene encodes CDR1 LNHNV and CDR2 YYDKDF (reference sequence). This CDR3 has 16 amino acids. This chain's CDR3 is CAASSLQGTSTTEAFF. The CDR3 DNA reads as TGTGCCGCCAGCAGCTTACAAGGGACCTCAACGACTGAAGCTTTCTTT.

As to this clonotype: One end of the junction does not line up with germline, which may come from a read error. This sequence joins TRBV7-6 and TRBJ2-2; D might be TRBD2 (5 bases). The CDR3 runs to 14 residues. Germline lookup yields CDR1 SGHVS and CDR2 FNYEAQ. The CDR3 here is CASTKWAGTGKLFF. The CDR3 bases are TGTGCCAGCACGAAATGGGCGGGCACCGGGAAGCTGTTTTTT.

CDR3 bases: TGTGCTAGTGGCCCAGGTCCTAGCATGATCAAGGAGACCCAGTACTTC. Translation: CASGPGPSMIKETQYF. The chain carries TRBV12-5 and TRBJ2-5, with a possible D match to TRBD2 (5 bases). CDR1 and CDR2 (germline): LGHNT, FRNRAP. CDR3 length: 16 residues. V dropped 6 bases and J dropped 5 bases, with 22 bases sitting between them. The variable domain in full, with the rest retrieved from reference TRBV12-5 and TRBJ2-5, is DARVTQTPRHKVTEMGQEVTMRCQPILGHNTVFWYRQTMMQGLELLAYFRNRAPLDDSGMPKDRFSAEMPDATLATLKIQPSEPRDSAVYFCASGPGPSMIKETQYFGPGTRLLVL.

Of note for this clonotype: This may come from a read error, since a much larger clone is one base off. J is TRBJ2-5 and V is TRBV7-2, with TRBD1 as a possible D gene (9 bases). Trimming cost V 7 bases and J 7 bases, with 25 bases left between them. The CDR3 totals 16 residues. Germline CDR1 SGHTA, CDR2 FQGNSA. The CDR3 here is CASNKVAGQGGGTQYF. The CDR3 coding sequence is TGTGCCAGCAACAAAGTAGCGGGACAGGGAGGGGGGACCCAGTACTTC.

The chain combines TRBV2 with TRBJ2-7; 9 nucleotides line up with TRBD1. The CDR3 runs 13 residues. V was clipped by 8 bases and J by 3 bases; unmatched bases: 5. Germline V gene lookup returns CDR1 SNHLY and CDR2 FYNNEI. The CDR3 sequence is CASFGQGIYEQYF. The CDR3 region has the DNA TGTGCCAGCTTCGGACAGGGGATCTACGAGCAGTACTTC.

This clonotype showed up many times. The chain is built from TRBV10-3 and TRBJ1-2; D is ambiguous. V shed 0 bases and J shed 8 bases, with 13 bases lying between them. This CDR3 spans 14 amino acids. The germline V gene has CDR1 ENHRY and CDR2 SYGVKD. The CDR3 DNA follows: TGTGCCATCAGTGAGTCATGGGTCCAAGAGGGCTACACCTTC. This sequence encodes CAISESWVQEGYTF.

This clonotype has more than one count but fewer than ten. The V call is TRBV2, the J call TRBJ2-5; a possible D gene is TRBD2 (5 bases). CDR1 SNHLY and CDR2 FYNNEI come from the germline V gene. The germline V and J ends were trimmed by 5 bases and 0 bases, with 13 bases remaining between them. This CDR3 region has 15 residues. CDR3 DNA sequence: TGTGCCAGCAGTAGGACTGGGGAGTACCAAGAGACCCAGTACTTC. Translation: CASSRTGEYQETQYF.

This clonotype was seen a handful of times. This chain links TRBV10-3 with TRBJ1-1, with D tentatively TRBD1 (6 bases). This CDR3 is built from 16 residues. Germline-derived CDR1 and CDR2 are ENHRY and SYGVKD. V lost 6 bases and J lost 3, with 20 bases in between. Written as DNA, the CDR3 is TGTGCCATCAGGGAAACAGGGATTAGAGGGGACACTGAAGCTTTCTTT. Protein sequence: CAIRETGIRGDTEAFF.

Only a few counts were recorded for this clonotype. The rearrangement links TRBV7-9 to TRBJ2-7, with 9 nucleotides matching TRBD2. Germline values: CDR1 SEHNR, CDR2 FQNEAQ (reference sequence). The CDR3 is 16 amino acids. The J segment lost 5 bases and the V segment lost 4 bases, leaving 12 bases of the junction unmatched. CDR3 DNA sequence: TGTGCCAGCAGCTCGACGGGACTAGCACCAGCTAACGAGCAGTACTTC. Amino acid sequence: CASSSTGLAPANEQYF.

Many counts were recorded for this clonotype. This chain joins TRBV11-2 and TRBJ2-7; 12 bases fit TRBD2. From germline, CDR1 is SGHAT and CDR2 FQNNGV. The trim removed 8 bases at V and 5 bases at J, leaving 4 bases unmatched. The CDR3 covers 13 residues. The CDR3 sequence: CASEWTSGNEQYF. CDR3 nucleotide sequence: TGTGCCAGCGAGTGGACTAGCGGGAACGAGCAGTACTTC.

The table lists this clonotype with many counts. The chain combines TRBV9 with TRBJ2-5, with D possibly matching TRBD1 (5 bases). The CDR3 length is 14 residues. Trimming shortened V by 0 bases and J by 6 bases, and 12 bases separated the two germline ends. In germline, CDR1 is SGDLS, CDR2 YYNGEE. The CDR3 bases are TGTGCCAGCAGCGTAGGGCGCAGGGTAAAGACCCAGTACTTC. It codes for CASSVGRRVKTQYF.

This clonotype was counted ten times or more. The genes are TRBV20-1 and TRBJ2-7, with 7 positions matching TRBD1. The CDR3 sequence is 13 residues long. Germline-derived CDR1 and CDR2 are DFQATT and SNEGSKA (reference sequence). Germline trimming cut 5 bases from V and 2 bases from J; bases unmatched to any gene: 6. The DNA for the CDR3 is TGCAGTGCTTCCGGGACAGCCACCTACGAGCAGTACTTC. Translation gives CSASGTATYEQYF.

The chain employs TRBV12-3 or TRBV12-4 and TRBJ2-7, with 8 bases that match TRBD2. The V and J ends lost 5 bases and 2 bases, in that order; junction bases with no gene match: 5. The CDR3 totals 14 residues. CDR3: CASSNSGIPYEQYF. The CDR3 DNA is TGTGCCAGCAGTAATAGCGGGATACCCTACGAGCAGTACTTC.

This clonotype showed up just a few times. CDR3 bases: TGTGCCAGCAGCCCCCGCCGCAATCAGCCCCAGCATTTT. Translating it yields CASSPRRNQPQHF. The chain couples TRBV7-2 to TRBJ1-5; D is ambiguous. V dropped 5 bases and J dropped 2 bases, with 7 bases sitting between them. The CDR3 spans 13 residues. Looked up from germline, CDR1 is SGHTA and CDR2 is FQGNSA.

The CDR3 loop reads CASSQGSGAAGYTF. CDR3 nucleotides: TGTGCCAGCAGCCAAGGGTCAGGGGCCGCCGGCTACACCTTC. The V call is TRBV7-3, the J call TRBJ1-2; a weak D match, TRBD1 (6 bases). The length of the CDR3 is 14 residues. V lost 5 bases and J 8 bases, leaving 18 bases between the germline ends. Germline CDR1 reads SGHTA; CDR2 reads FQGTGA.

Of note for this clonotype: This may stem from a read error, because a much larger clone lies one nucleotide away. The chain employs TRBV15 and TRBJ1-1, with unresolved D. Germline loops: CDR1 LNHNV, CDR2 YYDKDF (reference sequence). CDR3 length: 12 residues. V was shortened by 7 bases and J by 10 bases, with 16 bases between the two germline ends. The CDR3 spells CATISVIYGAFF. The CDR3 bases are TGTGCCACCATCAGCGTTATCTATGGAGCTTTCTTT.

Many counts were recorded for this clonotype. The chain combines TRBV15 with TRBJ1-4; no definite D call. Trimming took 3 bases from V and 7 from J, leaving 6 bases between them. This CDR3 has 12 residues. Per germline, CDR1 LNHNV and CDR2 YYDKDF (reference sequence). The CDR3 DNA reads as TGTGCCACCAGCAGCGGAGGTGAAAAACTGTTTTTT. Its translation is CATSSGGEKLFF.

The chain couples TRBV7-4 to TRBJ2-7; D possibly corresponds to TRBD1 (6 bases). With 6 bases removed from V and 7 bases from J, the gap between germline ends came to 13 bases. Germline V gene sequence: CDR1 SGHVT, CDR2 SQSDAQ. This CDR3 spans 12 amino acids. CDR3 coding DNA: TGTGCCAGCAGTTCATCTGACAGGGAGCAGTACTTC. This gives the protein CASSSSDREQYF. Drawing the rest from reference TRBV7-4 and TRBJ2-7, the complete variable domain is GAGVSQSPRYKVAKRGRDVALRCDSISGHVTLYWYRQTLGQGSEVLTYSQSDAQRDKSGRPSGRFSAERPERSVSTLKIQRTEQGDSAVYLCASSSSDREQYFGPGTRLTVT.